One and the same sample provided the 14 T cell receptor beta chains below, sequenced in a study of T cells in Graves' hyperthyroidism and ophthalmopathy (dated by TCRdb to 2018 to 2020). The method behind the library was multiplex PCR. For sequencing, an Illumina HiSeq 2000 was employed. TCR beta CDR3 regions were amplified from RNA transcripts. The TCR CDR3 was subjected to a first round of RT-PCR using the HTBI primer set and the Qiagen OneStep RT-PCR kit. TCRdb reworked the public reads: Q25 trimming with fastp, MiXCR clone assembly, productive beta chains retained. Identical CDR3 proteins give one entry, which carries the most common genes and DNA. The sample table shows approximately 600,000 distinct CDR3 sequences, and less than 25% are seen once. 30% to 40% of the sample is taken by the ten largest. Sequencing was carried out using blood. The receptor source for this set is a young man with Graves' ophthalmopathy.

This clonotype occurred a few times. The chain uses TRBV27 and TRBJ1-4; D is possibly TRBD1 (5 bases). Trimming pared 6 bases from V and 7 bases from J, leaving 15 bases between. The CDR3 sequence is 14 residues long. Germline V gene data show CDR1 as MNHEY and CDR2 as SMNVEV (reference sequence). CDR3 nucleotide sequence: TGTGCCAGCAGCCGGAATCAGGGCGGTGAAAAACTGTTTTTT. Protein: CASSRNQGGEKLFF. Using reference TRBV27 and TRBJ1-4 for the parts outside the CDR3, the full variable domain is EAQVTQNPRYLITVTGKKLTVTCSQNMNHEYMSWYRQDPGLGLRQIYYSMNVEVTDKGDVPEGYKVSRKEKRNFPLILESPSPNQTSLYFCASSRNQGGEKLFFGSGTQLSVL.

The sample holds a few counts of this clonotype. The V and J genes are TRBV6-2 or TRBV6-3 and TRBJ2-3; D is perhaps TRBD1 or TRBD2 (5 bases each). This CDR3 has 15 amino acids. V was clipped by 2 bases and J by 2 bases, with 11 bases between them. CDR1 MNHEY and CDR2 SVGEGT come from the germline V gene. CDR3 amino acids: CASSYGASTTDTQYF. The CDR3 DNA reads as TGTGCCAGCAGTTACGGGGCTAGCACCACAGATACGCAGTATTTT.

This clonotype has more than one count but fewer than ten. The CDR3 region is CASSRTDGGVHF. CDR3 nucleotides: TGTGCCAGCAGCCGGACTGACGGTGGGGTCCACTTT. V and J are TRBV12-3 or TRBV12-4 and TRBJ1-6; D remains ambiguous. The V and J ends lost 6 bases and 17 bases respectively, with 17 bases between them. CDR3 size: 12 residues.

CDR3 coding DNA: TGTGCCAGCAGCTTAACGGCAGGGGAAGTGAATGAGCAGTTCTTC. Translation gives CASSLTAGEVNEQFF. This chain joins TRBV7-9 and TRBJ2-1, with D tentatively TRBD1 (6 bases). CDR1 and CDR2 (germline): SEHNR, FQNEAQ (reference sequence). The CDR3 is made up of 15 amino acids. V lost 2 bases and J 7 bases, leaving 15 bases between the germline ends.

The rearrangement joins TRBV2 to TRBJ2-3; tentatively, D is TRBD2 (7 bases). The germline gives CDR1 SNHLY, CDR2 FYNNEI. The germline V and J ends were trimmed by 6 bases and 4 bases, with 17 bases remaining between them. CDR3 size: 15 residues. The CDR3 spells CASRLGAGVADTQYF. For the CDR3, the DNA is TGTGCCAGCAGGCTGGGGGCGGGAGTGGCAGATACGCAGTATTTT.

This clonotype was seen a handful of times. The chain links TRBV5-1 to TRBJ2-7; no clear D gene. V lost 0 bases, J lost 12 bases, and 16 bases lay in between. Looked up from germline, CDR1 is SGHRS and CDR2 is YFSETQ. The CDR3 runs 13 residues. CDR3 DNA sequence: TGCGCCAGCAGCTTGGAGGGCTCCACGTGGCCGTACTTC. Residues: CASSLEGSTWPYF.

This clonotype was seen repeatedly, ten times or more. The chain combines TRBV30 with TRBJ2-7, with 11 positions matching TRBD2. The CDR3 consists of 14 residues. Germline CDR1 reads GTSNPN; CDR2 reads SVGIG (reference sequence). The trim removed 0 bases at V and 6 bases at J, leaving 4 bases unmatched. The CDR3 sequence: CAWSVRGTSGEQYF. The CDR3 DNA reads as TGTGCCTGGAGTGTACGGGGGACTAGCGGCGAGCAGTACTTC.

This clonotype was recorded a few times. The chain links TRBV6-1 to TRBJ2-3; TRBD2 might be the D (6 bases). V was pared by 5 bases and J by 0 bases, with 15 bases between. Germline CDR1 is MNHNS and CDR2 is SASEGT. This CDR3 is built from 16 residues. CDR3 in DNA: TGTGCCAGCAGTTCAGGAGGGTCGTCTAGCACAGATACGCAGTATTTT. It specifies CASSSGGSSSTDTQYF.

In its sample, this clonotype was seen a few times. This rearrangement joins TRBV28 to TRBJ2-7; 7 nucleotides line up with TRBD1. Germline values: CDR1 MDHEN, CDR2 SYDVKM. V was pared by 6 bases and J by 2 bases, with 4 bases of the junction left unmatched. This CDR3 region has 13 residues. The CDR3 loop reads CASRQGPPYEQYF. The CDR3 region has the DNA TGTGCCAGCAGACAGGGGCCCCCCTACGAGCAGTACTTC.

The sample holds a few counts of this clonotype. The chain recombines TRBV24-1 with TRBJ2-7; 9 nucleotides align to TRBD1. V was pared by 1 base and J by 3 bases, with 6 bases of the junction left unmatched. The CDR3 loop spans 16 amino acids. CDR1 and CDR2 (germline): KGHDR, SFDVKD. The CDR3, as DNA: TGTGCCACCAGTGATTTTCGGGACAGGGCACGCTACGAGCAGTACTTC. Protein sequence: CATSDFRDRARYEQYF.

This clonotype was observed many times. This chain connects TRBV11-2 to TRBJ2-2; D is possibly TRBD1 (5 bases). The CDR3 totals 16 residues. Between the trimmed V and J ends, which lost 1 base and 3 bases, there was a span of 12 bases. From germline, CDR1 is SGHAT and CDR2 FQNNGV. The CDR3, as DNA: TGTGCCAGCAGCTTAGCCCGGACAATCGACACCGGGGAGCTGTTTTTT. It specifies CASSLARTIDTGELFF.

This clonotype was seen more than once but under ten times. The chain recombines TRBV6-2 or TRBV6-3 with TRBJ2-1; 7 bases map to TRBD2. V lost 8 bases, J lost 4 bases, and 5 bases stayed unmatched. CDR3 size: 13 residues. Germline V gene lookup returns CDR1 MNHEY and CDR2 SVGEGT. The CDR3 nucleotides are TGTGCCAGCGGAGCGGGAAGTTACAATGAGCAGTTCTTC. Translation gives CASGAGSYNEQFF.

The chain joins TRBV5-1 to TRBJ2-7; D is tentatively TRBD1 or TRBD2 (5 bases each). The CDR3 consists of 14 residues. In germline, CDR1 is SGHRS, CDR2 YFSETQ. The germline V and J ends were trimmed by 4 bases and 4 bases, with 15 bases remaining between them. The CDR3 coding sequence is TGCGCCAGCAGCCACGACAGACTAAGTTACGAGCAGTACTTC. Protein sequence: CASSHDRLSYEQYF.

This clonotype was observed many times. V is TRBV12-3 or TRBV12-4 and J is TRBJ1-6; D is perhaps TRBD1 (5 bases). This CDR3 has 17 residues. Trimming stripped 3 bases from V and 5 bases from J, with 17 bases between. Here the CDR3 reads CASSFIAGTVNNSPLHF. CDR3 sequence (DNA): TGTGCCAGCAGTTTCATAGCCGGGACGGTTAATAATTCACCCCTCCACTTT.